A selection of T cell receptor beta chains follows, all from one sample in a study of T-cell reconstitution after alpha-beta-depleted transplantation in children. In TCRdb, the PCR reads were re-called with MiXCR into one record per CDR3 protein. This table has about 240,000 distinct CDR3 sequences, more than 20% appearing once. This sample comprised PBMCs, obtained before TCRalphabeta/CD19-depleted stem cell transplant. All receptors derive from a girl aged 2 to 9 with Fanconi anemia, due to receive a stem cell transplant. Each CDR3 is given with its conserved first and last residue. The D gene is left open where the match is weak. The size field is filled for only some rows; it gives once, few, many or a size class.

NA TRBJ2-1 TRBV28 NA TGTGCCAGCAGTTTTGGCTGGCAGGGCGTGCAGTTCTTC CASSFGWQGVQFF
many TRBJ2-1 TRBV7-3 TRBD2 TGTGCCAGCAGCGAGAGCGGGAGGACGGGCAATGAGCAGTTCTTC CASSESGRTGNEQFF
NA TRBJ2-1 TRBV6-1 NA TGTGCCAGCAGTGAAGCGAGGCCAGGGGATACCAGAATGGGGCAGTTCTTC CASSEARPGDTRMGQFF
NA TRBJ2-4 TRBV28 NA TGTGCCAGCCGAACGATCTCCATGCTAGCCAAAAACATTCAGTACTTC CASRTISMLAKNIQYF
NA TRBJ1-1 TRBV7-9 NA TGTGCCAGCAGCCTGAGGGTTGAAGCTTTCTTT CASSLRVEAFF
NA TRBJ2-1 TRBV27 NA TGTGCCAGCAGTTTAAGGACCAACCTATACAATGAGCAGTTCTTC CASSLRTNLYNEQFF
few TRBJ2-1 TRBV29-1 TRBD2 TGCAGCGTTGAAGATTTAACAGGGACTAGATCTACCTACAATGAGCAGTTCTTC CSVEDLTGTRSTYNEQFF
many TRBJ2-3 TRBV7-3 NA TGTGCCAGCAGCTTAATGGGGACGGGGAGAACAGATACGCAGTATTTT CASSLMGTGRTDTQYF
many TRBJ2-1 TRBV6-4 NA TGTGCCAGCAGTGACAACTTCCCGATGAGCTCCTACAATGAGCAGTTCTTC CASSDNFPMSSYNEQFF
few TRBJ2-1 TRBV9 TRBD2 TGTGCCAGCAGCGGGACTAGCGGGAGGAGGTACAATGAGCAGTTCTTC CASSGTSGRRYNEQFF
few TRBJ2-7 TRBV28 TRBD2 TGTGCCAGCAGCCACTGGACTAGCGGGAGATCCTACGAGCAGTACTTC CASSHWTSGRSYEQYF
many TRBJ2-7 TRBV10-3 NA TGTGCCATCAGTGCACCCGGGGGGCTATACGAGCAGTACTTC CAISAPGGLYEQYF